Each of the 24 T cell receptor beta chains below was sequenced from the same sample in a study of cytomegalovirus exposure and HLA in healthy donors. Method: immunoSEQ multiplex PCR; TCRdb's copy keeps in-frame clones and lacks some. Among 120,000 to 150,000 clones, 88% were seen once, and the ten largest hold over 6.5%. Sequencing input: PBMCs. These receptors came from a woman younger than 35 in good health and CMV-seropositive.

The genes are TRBV15 and TRBJ2-1, with D tentatively TRBD2 (6 bases). V gave up 1 base and J gave up 3 bases, with 7 bases separating them. CDR3 length: 14 residues. CDR1 and CDR2 (germline): LNHNV, YYDKDF (reference sequence). The CDR3 sequence: CATSRAGVYNEQFF. In DNA form, the CDR3 reads TGTGCCACCAGCAGAGCGGGAGTCTACAATGAGCAGTTCTTC.

The genes are TRBV30 and TRBJ2-2, with 7 positions matching TRBD2. With 5 bases clipped from V and 8 bases from J, the junction kept 8 bases outside the gene matches. Per the germline V gene, CDR1 is GTSNPN and CDR2 is SVGIG (reference sequence). This CDR3 contains 13 residues. This chain's CDR3 is CAWRTLSGGELFF. The CDR3 bases are TGTGCCTGGCGAACTCTTAGCGGGGGGGAGCTGTTTTTT.

The V gene is TRBV6-1, the J gene TRBJ1-5; no firm D call. CDR1 is MNHNS and CDR2 is SASEGT in the germline V gene. V was pared by 0 bases and J by 5 bases, with 11 bases between. The CDR3 is 15 amino acids. The CDR3 DNA reads TGTGCCAGCAGTGAAGCGAGGACGGGAGATCAGCCCCAGCATTTT. This encodes CASSEARTGDQPQHF.

With respect to this clone: Because the CDR3's place on the DNA is in doubt, the DNA is left out and the CDR3 is given as listed by TCRdb. V is TRBV5-1 and J is TRBJ1-2. The CDR3 contains 17 residues when both ends are counted. Germline values: CDR1 SGHRS, CDR2 YFSETQ. CDR3 sequence reads: CASSRESMATPSVRGTF.

The J gene is TRBJ2-7, the V gene TRBV28, with D possibly being TRBD2 (5 bases). The CDR3 is 12 residues long. The V gene lost 2 bases and the J gene lost 4 bases, with 6 bases spanning the gap. Germline CDR1 and CDR2: MDHEN and SYDVKM. CDR3 in amino acids: CASSLQRYEQYF. Written as DNA, the CDR3 is TGTGCCAGCAGTTTACAGCGGTACGAGCAGTACTTC.

The chain employs TRBV30 and TRBJ2-3; 7 nucleotides match TRBD1. V lost 6 bases to trimming and J lost 2 bases; unmatched junction nucleotides: 8. The CDR3 totals 14 residues. Germline V lookup: CDR1 GTSNPN, CDR2 SVGIG (reference sequence). CDR3 DNA: TGTGCCTGCAGGCCGGGACAGATCACAGATACGCAGTATTTT. It encodes CACRPGQITDTQYF.

The chain couples TRBV7-2 to TRBJ2-3; D is unclear. Trimming left V 1 base short and J 4 bases short, with 6 bases between. Germline CDR1 SGHTA, CDR2 FQGNSA. The CDR3 spans 13 residues. CDR3 protein: CASSLDQSDTQYF. In DNA, the CDR3 is TGTGCCAGCAGCTTAGACCAGTCAGATACGCAGTATTTT.

V usage is TRBV2 and J usage is TRBJ2-7; D may be TRBD2 (5 bases). The CDR3 extends over 12 amino acids. Trimming removed 7 bases at V and 5 bases at J, with 12 bases between. Germline loops: CDR1 SNHLY, CDR2 FYNNEI. CDR3 sequence: CASKGYGDEQYF. The DNA of the CDR3 is TGTGCCAGCAAAGGGTACGGGGACGAGCAGTACTTC.

CDR3 sequence: CSVERVAGAEAFF. The CDR3 DNA reads TGCAGCGTTGAGAGGGTCGCTGGCGCTGAAGCTTTCTTT. The chain carries TRBV29-1 and TRBJ1-1; D not resolved. The CDR3 is made up of 13 amino acids. Germline V lookup: CDR1 SQVTM, CDR2 ANQGSEA. V lost 3 bases, J lost 6 bases, and 14 bases lay in between.

The genes are TRBV15 and TRBJ2-7, with a weak D call TRBD1 (7 bases). Between the trimmed V and J ends, which lost 4 bases and 7 bases, there was a span of 23 bases. The CDR3 consists of 16 residues. The germline V gene has CDR1 LNHNV and CDR2 YYDKDF (reference sequence). CDR3 region: CATSTTTGEARGEQYF. The DNA of the CDR3 is TGTGCCACCAGCACGACAACAGGGGAGGCCCGTGGGGAGCAGTACTTC.

The chain uses TRBV19 and TRBJ2-7; a possible D gene is TRBD1 (6 bases). Germline CDR1 LNHDA, CDR2 SQIVND (reference sequence). The CDR3 totals 14 residues. V was pared by 1 base and J by 4 bases, with 11 bases between. CDR3 loop: CASSIAAGAYEQYF. CDR3 in DNA: TGTGCCAGTAGTATAGCGGCAGGGGCGTACGAGCAGTACTTC.

The V and J genes are TRBV30 and TRBJ1-2; tentatively, D is TRBD1 (5 bases). The germline CDR1 and CDR2 sequences are GTSNPN and SVGIG (reference sequence). With 5 bases removed from V and 0 bases from J, the gap between germline ends came to 13 bases. This CDR3 has 14 amino acids. DNA for the CDR3: TGTGCCTGGTTTGGGGGGACTACTAACTATGGCTACACCTTC. Its translation: CAWFGGTTNYGYTF.

The chain uses TRBV28 and TRBJ2-3; 8 bases map to TRBD2. V lost 3 bases and J lost 2; bases outside the gene matches: 10. The germline CDR1 and CDR2 sequences are MDHEN and SYDVKM. The CDR3 is 17 residues long. For the CDR3, the DNA is TGTGCCAGCAGTTTTCCCCTGGCGGGGGGCGACACAGATACGCAGTATTTT. As protein: CASSFPLAGGDTDTQYF. Looking up the rest from reference TRBV28 and TRBJ2-3 gives the full variable domain: DVKVTQSSRYLVKRTGEKVFLECVQDMDHENMFWYRQDPGLGLRLIYFSYDVKMKEKGDIPEGYSVSREKKERFSLILESASTNQTSMYLCASSFPLAGGDTDTQYFGPGTRLTVL.

V and J are TRBV18 and TRBJ1-1; TRBD1 aligns across 7 bases. The CDR3 is made up of 14 amino acids. After removal of 6 bases from V and 1 base from J, the junction contained 5 bases not matched to a gene. Germline V lookup: CDR1 KGHSH, CDR2 LQKENI. CDR3 DNA sequence: TGTGCCAGCTCGACAGGGCCAGGGAACACTGAAGCTTTCTTT. Encoded protein: CASSTGPGNTEAFF.

DNA for the CDR3: TGTGCCAGCAGTTTATTGGCAGGTTTGGTTACTGAAGCTTTCTTT. Translating gives CASSLLAGLVTEAFF. The gene calls are TRBV27 and TRBJ1-1, with unresolved D. Germline assignment: CDR1 MNHEY and CDR2 SMNVEV (reference sequence). The CDR3 extends over 15 amino acids. Trimming cost V 1 base and J 5 bases, with 14 bases left between them.

V usage is TRBV6-1 and J usage is TRBJ2-1; a possible D gene is TRBD2 (5 bases). The CDR3 spans 15 residues. Trimming shortened V by 3 bases and J by 0 bases, and 9 bases separated the two germline ends. The germline V gene encodes CDR1 MNHNS and CDR2 SASEGT. The CDR3 loop reads CASSEKGDSYNEQFF. DNA of the CDR3: TGTGCCAGCAGTGAGAAGGGAGACTCCTACAATGAGCAGTTCTTC.

J is TRBJ2-7 and V is TRBV5-6, with D possibly matching TRBD1 (7 bases). The V gene lost 2 bases and the J gene lost 2 bases, with 14 bases spanning the gap. Germline V gene sequence: CDR1 SGHDT, CDR2 YYEEEE. The CDR3 covers 15 residues. The CDR3 sequence is CASSFLTGRTYEQYF. CDR3 nucleotide sequence: TGTGCCAGCAGCTTTCTGACAGGGAGGACCTACGAGCAGTACTTC.

The rearrangement joins TRBV5-4 to TRBJ2-2; the D is unclear. The CDR3 loop spans 14 amino acids. The V and J ends lost 2 bases and 4 bases respectively, with 9 bases between them. Germline values: CDR1 SGHNT, CDR2 YYREEE (reference sequence). The CDR3 DNA reads TGTGCCAGCAGCTTCAGCAGAGGCACCGGGGAGCTGTTTTTT. Translating it yields CASSFSRGTGELFF.

V gene TRBV6-1 combines with J gene TRBJ1-5; 8 nucleotides align to TRBD1. The CDR3 consists of 15 residues. CDR1 is MNHNS, CDR2 SASEGT, per germline. With 6 bases clipped from V and 11 bases from J, the junction kept 15 bases outside the gene matches. CDR3 sequence: CASRPWTGPQWAQHF. CDR3 in DNA: TGTGCCAGCAGACCCTGGACAGGGCCACAGTGGGCCCAGCATTTT.

The J gene is TRBJ1-5, the V gene TRBV21-1; the listed D gene, TRBD1, was not tested against the DNA. TRBV21-1 constitutes a pseudogene. The CDR3 runs 19 residues. CDR3 sequence: CASSPNSRDGSHSNQPQHF. The DNA of the CDR3 is TGTGCCAGCAGCCCCAACAGCAGGGATGGGTCCCATAGCAATCAGCCCCAGCATTTT.

The V call is TRBV19, the J call TRBJ2-5, with TRBD1 as a possible D gene (6 bases). The CDR3 runs 16 residues. The V gene lost 0 bases and the J gene lost 5 bases, with 16 bases spanning the gap. CDR1 is LNHDA and CDR2 is SQIVND in the germline V gene (reference sequence). The CDR3 loop is CASSIDQGSYRETQYF. Written as DNA, the CDR3 is TGTGCCAGTAGTATAGATCAGGGGTCCTATCGGGAGACCCAGTACTTC.

The CDR3 region is CASGDSAYNEQFF. The CDR3 bases are TGTGCCAGCGGAGACAGTGCCTACAATGAGCAGTTCTTC. V and J are TRBV6-5 and TRBJ2-1; tentative D call: TRBD1 (5 bases). From germline, CDR1 is MNHEY and CDR2 SVGAGI. The CDR3 loop spans 13 amino acids. Trimming pared 8 bases from V and 2 bases from J, leaving 10 bases between.

This chain uses TRBV7-2 with TRBJ2-4; perhaps TRBD2 as D (6 bases). V shed 3 bases and J shed 0 bases, with 15 bases lying between them. Germline V CDR1 and CDR2: SGHTA, FQGNSA. The CDR3 covers 17 residues. The CDR3 is CASSFTGEAIAKNIQYF. The CDR3 DNA reads as TGTGCCAGCAGCTTTACCGGGGAGGCGATAGCCAAAAACATTCAGTACTTC. Full variable domain (missing parts from reference TRBV7-2 and TRBJ2-4): GAGVSQSPSNKVTEKGKDVELRCDPISGHTALYWYRQSLGQGLEFLIYFQGNSAPDKSGLPSDRFSAERTGGSVSTLTIQRTQQEDSAVYLCASSFTGEAIAKNIQYFGAGTRLSVL.

The chain is built from TRBV7-3 and TRBJ1-1; tentatively, D is TRBD1 (5 bases). The CDR3 contains 14 residues. Germline lookup yields CDR1 SGHTA and CDR2 FQGTGA. Trimming removed 5 bases at V and 1 base at J, with 11 bases between. Here the CDR3 DNA reads TGTGCCAGCAGCCCACCCGACAGGAACACTGAAGCTTTCTTT. Translated, it gives CASSPPDRNTEAFF.